The next 26 T cell receptor beta chains were all read from a single sample in a study of radiation and T cells in renal cell carcinoma. Time point noted: baseline pretreatment blood. Treatment reported: 15 Gy SBRT to primary tumor, nephrectomy 4 weeks later. The method was immunoSEQ multiplex PCR; TCRdb's version includes in-frame clones alone and lacks a portion of them. Of roughly 100,000 clones in the sample, approximately 86% are singletons; the top ten hold less than 10%. This specimen consisted of blood, obtained from a patient whose treatment included radiotherapy and nephrectomy. The receptor set was obtained from a man aged 50-59 years with renal cell carcinoma.

The chain carries TRBV19 and TRBJ2-6; weak D call: TRBD2 (5 bases). The V end was cut by 3 bases, the J end by 7 bases, with 13 bases between. CDR1 and CDR2 from the germline V gene are LNHDA and SQIVND (reference sequence). This CDR3 has 15 residues. The CDR3 DNA reads as TGTGCCAGTAGTATCAAGTGGACTTTTGCCAACGTCCTGACTTTC. It translates to CASSIKWTFANVLTF.

J is TRBJ2-5 and V is TRBV5-6, with D possibly being TRBD2 (7 bases). This CDR3 has 15 amino acids. V shed 4 bases and J shed 5 bases, with 18 bases lying between them. Germline lookup yields CDR1 SGHDT and CDR2 YYEEEE. The CDR3 reads CASSGGATGLETQYF. In nucleotides, the CDR3 is TGTGCCAGCAGCGGGGGGGCAACAGGGTTGGAGACCCAGTACTTC.

This chain connects TRBV7-9 to TRBJ2-3, with a possible D match to TRBD1 (5 bases). The germline V and J ends were trimmed by 0 bases and 4 bases, with 17 bases remaining between them. This CDR3 comprises 17 residues. In germline, CDR1 is SEHNR, CDR2 FQNEAQ (reference sequence). The CDR3, as DNA: TGTGCCAGCAGCTTAGCGGTGGGTCAGGGCAATGCAGATACGCAGTATTTT. Its protein product is CASSLAVGQGNADTQYF.

This clone was counted only a few times. This sample also contains other DNA sequences that code for the same CDR3. The chain recombines TRBV6-1 with TRBJ1-4, with D unresolved. Germline CDR1 is MNHNS and CDR2 is SASEGT. With 8 bases removed from V and 8 bases from J, the gap between germline ends came to 6 bases. The CDR3 is made up of 10 amino acids. As DNA, the CDR3 is TGTGCCAGCTGGGCGGAAAAACTGTTTTTT. Protein: CASWAEKLFF.

The genes are TRBV2 and TRBJ1-6, with D unresolved. Germline V lookup: CDR1 SNHLY, CDR2 FYNNEI. The V and J ends lost 10 bases and 5 bases respectively, with 18 bases between them. The CDR3 covers 15 residues. The CDR3 DNA is TGTGCCAACCAACCGGGGAGGAGAGATAATTCACCCCTCCACTTT. This encodes CANQPGRRDNSPLHF.

This clone appeared a few times. The V call is TRBV7-9, the J call TRBJ1-1; D is possibly TRBD1 (6 bases). CDR1 and CDR2 from the germline V gene are SEHNR and FQNEAQ (reference sequence). The V gene lost 5 bases and the J gene lost 6 bases, with 13 bases spanning the gap. The CDR3 is 13 residues long. The CDR3, as DNA: TGTGCCAGCAGCCGAGGGGGGGACGCTGAAGCTTTCTTT. Protein product: CASSRGGDAEAFF. The entire variable domain, with the rest obtained from reference TRBV7-9 and TRBJ1-1, is as follows: DTGVSQNPRHKITKRGQNVTFRCDPISEHNRLYWYRQTLGQGPEFLTYFQNEAQLEKSRLLSDRFSAERPKGSFSTLEIQRTEQGDSAMYLCASSRGGDAEAFFGQGTRLTVV.

The chain couples TRBV2 to TRBJ1-2; D is unresolved. CDR1 and CDR2 from the germline V gene are SNHLY and FYNNEI. The CDR3 runs to 12 residues. V was trimmed by 8 bases and J by 2 bases, leaving 9 bases between them. The CDR3 here is CASLEGNYGYTF. The DNA of the CDR3 is TGTGCCAGCCTTGAGGGCAACTATGGCTACACCTTC.

V is TRBV27 and J is TRBJ2-7, with TRBD2 matching over 7 bases. The trim removed 1 base at V and 7 bases at J, leaving 1 base unmatched. The CDR3 covers 12 residues. Germline V lookup: CDR1 MNHEY, CDR2 SMNVEV (reference sequence). DNA for the CDR3: TGTGCCAGCAGTTTATGGGGGGGGGAGCAGTACTTC. Its protein is CASSLWGGEQYF.

The chain recombines TRBV30 with TRBJ1-2; 7 bases match TRBD1. V lost 3 bases, J lost 2 bases, and 6 bases stayed unmatched. The CDR3 contains 14 residues. Germline V gives CDR1 GTSNPN, CDR2 SVGIG (reference sequence). The CDR3 is CAWRDRLYNYGYTF. The CDR3 DNA sequence: TGTGCCTGGAGGGACAGGCTATACAACTATGGCTACACCTTC.

This clone appeared a single time. The rearrangement uses TRBV28 and TRBJ1-2; D gene unclear. The CDR3 extends over 13 amino acids. Germline-derived CDR1 and CDR2 are MDHEN and SYDVKM. Trimming pared 6 bases from V and 7 bases from J, leaving 15 bases between. The chain's CDR3 is CASRHSPRGGYTF. The CDR3 coding sequence is TGTGCCAGCAGGCACAGTCCCCGGGGTGGCTACACCTTC.

The rearrangement uses TRBV7-3 and TRBJ1-1; D might be TRBD1 (5 bases). The germline V gene has CDR1 SGHTA and CDR2 FQGTGA. This CDR3 comprises 13 residues. The V end lost 5 bases, the J end lost 3 bases, and 10 bases lay between the germline ends. The CDR3 region is CASSRGGDTEAFF. The CDR3 DNA sequence: TGTGCCAGCAGCCGGGGAGGGGACACTGAAGCTTTCTTT.

V usage is TRBV7-8 and J usage is TRBJ2-5; TRBD1 aligns across 10 bases. CDR1 SGHVS and CDR2 FQNEAQ come from the germline V gene. After removal of 5 bases from V and 2 bases from J, the junction contained 8 bases not matched to a gene. The CDR3 sequence is 16 residues long. This CDR3 is CASSPRQGARQETQYF. The CDR3 DNA follows: TGTGCCAGCAGCCCAAGACAGGGGGCGAGGCAAGAGACCCAGTACTTC.

V usage is TRBV7-6 and J usage is TRBJ2-1, with 8 positions matching TRBD2. Germline trimming cut 1 base from V and 4 bases from J; bases unmatched to any gene: 12. Per germline, CDR1 SGHVS and CDR2 FNYEAQ. The CDR3 has 18 residues. CDR3 DNA: TGTGCCAGCAGCTTAGTGGAATGGGGCGGGGGGAAATACAATGAGCAGTTCTTC. Residues: CASSLVEWGGGKYNEQFF.

The sample holds one count of this clone. The J gene is TRBJ2-1, the V gene TRBV15, with D perhaps matching TRBD1 (6 bases). In germline, CDR1 is LNHNV, CDR2 YYDKDF (reference sequence). V dropped 0 bases and J dropped 4 bases, with 13 bases sitting between them. The CDR3 totals 16 residues. In DNA form, the CDR3 reads TGTGCCACCAGCAGAGATCCACAGGGTGCTTACAATGAGCAGTTCTTC. Translation: CATSRDPQGAYNEQFF.

The rearrangement uses TRBV7-2 and TRBJ1-1; D might be TRBD1 (6 bases). V lost 3 bases and J 4 bases, leaving 12 bases between the germline ends. CDR3 length equals 14 residues. CDR1 and CDR2 from the germline V gene are SGHTA and FQGNSA. Here the CDR3 reads CASSFVGGGTEAFF. The CDR3 DNA follows: TGTGCCAGCAGCTTTGTGGGGGGCGGCACTGAAGCTTTCTTT.

The gene calls are TRBV10-1 and TRBJ2-7; D is unresolved. The CDR3 loop spans 13 amino acids. Trimming pared 6 bases from V and 6 bases from J, leaving 15 bases between. Germline V gives CDR1 WNHNN, CDR2 SYGVQD (reference sequence). The chain's CDR3 is CASSPGLVGEQYF. The CDR3 coding sequence is TGCGCCAGCAGCCCCGGGCTAGTTGGCGAGCAGTACTTC.

The chain joins TRBV25-1 to TRBJ2-2, with TRBD2 matching 8 bases. V shed 6 bases and J 7 bases; nucleotides not matched to a gene: 4. The CDR3 runs to 13 residues. The V gene's germline CDR1 is MGHDK and CDR2 SYGVNS. CDR3 sequence reads: CASRDSGVGELFF. Written as DNA, the CDR3 is TGTGCCAGCAGAGATAGCGGGGTCGGGGAGCTGTTTTTT. Looking up the rest from reference TRBV25-1 and TRBJ2-2 gives the full variable domain: EADIYQTPRYLVIGTGKKITLECSQTMGHDKMYWYQQDPGMELHLIHYSYGVNSTEKGDLSSESTVSRIRTEHFPLTLESARPSHTSQYLCASRDSGVGELFFGEGSRLTVL.

The V call is TRBV19, the J call TRBJ1-2, with D uncertain. Germline CDR1 and CDR2: LNHDA and SQIVND (reference sequence). CDR3 size: 15 residues. Trimming cost V 7 bases and J 0 bases, with 15 bases left between them. CDR3 loop: CASNPKPTANYGYTF. The CDR3 coding sequence is TGTGCCAGTAACCCTAAGCCAACAGCTAACTATGGCTACACCTTC. Together with reference TRBV19 and TRBJ1-2, the CDR3 gives the full variable domain: DGGITQSPKYLFRKEGQNVTLSCEQNLNHDAMYWYRQDPGQGLRLIYYSQIVNDFQKGDIAEGYSVSREKKESFPLTVTSAQKNPTAFYLCASNPKPTANYGYTFGSGTRLTVV.

The chain links TRBV7-9 to TRBJ2-6; D perhaps matches TRBD2 (5 bases). Trimming shortened V by 3 bases and J by 3 bases, and 12 bases separated the two germline ends. Germline loops: CDR1 SEHNR, CDR2 FQNEAQ (reference sequence). CDR3 length: 16 residues. CDR3 in amino acids: CASSFGFGVGANVLTF. CDR3 nucleotide sequence: TGTGCCAGCAGCTTCGGCTTCGGGGTTGGGGCCAACGTCCTGACTTTC.

J is TRBJ1-3 and V is TRBV30; maybe TRBD1 (6 bases). Germline values: CDR1 GTSNPN, CDR2 SVGIG (reference sequence). The CDR3 runs 14 residues. V was cut by 8 bases and J by 0 bases, with 14 bases left in between. The CDR3 loop is CAGRQAFSGNTIYF. For the CDR3, the DNA is TGTGCCGGTAGACAGGCCTTCTCTGGAAACACCATATATTTT.

There are many counts of this clone. The rearrangement joins TRBV19 to TRBJ1-1, with D maybe TRBD1 (6 bases). The V gene lost 4 bases and the J gene lost 5 bases, with 20 bases spanning the gap. The CDR3 is made up of 16 amino acids. Germline V gene lookup returns CDR1 LNHDA and CDR2 SQIVND (reference sequence). DNA for the CDR3: TGTGCCAGTAGTAACCGCCCCAACAGGGTAGGGACTGAAGCTTTCTTT. Protein: CASSNRPNRVGTEAFF.

This clone was recorded once. V is TRBV7-3 and J is TRBJ2-2; unclear D gene. Germline assignment: CDR1 SGHTA and CDR2 FQGTGA. The V end was cut by 4 bases, the J end by 6 bases, with 12 bases between. The CDR3 is 14 amino acids. This CDR3 reads CASSWVDSSGELFF. The CDR3 DNA sequence: TGTGCCAGCAGCTGGGTGGATTCCTCCGGGGAGCTGTTTTTT.

This clone was observed a single time. This same CDR3 is encoded by further DNA sequences in the sample. The chain is built from TRBV27 and TRBJ2-2; a possible D gene is TRBD2 (5 bases). This CDR3 contains 14 residues. The V end was cut by 6 bases, the J end by 1 base, with 9 bases between. Germline V gene data show CDR1 as MNHEY and CDR2 as SMNVEV (reference sequence). The chain's CDR3 is CASRSSGNTGELFF. The CDR3 nucleotides are TGTGCCAGCAGATCGAGCGGGAACACCGGGGAGCTGTTTTTT.

The V gene is TRBV10-3, the J gene TRBJ1-4; TRBD1 is a possible D gene (5 bases). Germline V gene lookup returns CDR1 ENHRY and CDR2 SYGVKD. This CDR3 contains 13 residues. The V end lost 11 bases, the J end lost 5 bases, and 15 bases lay between the germline ends. CDR3 amino acids: CAAHRDLNEKLFF. CDR3 bases: TGTGCCGCCCACCGGGACCTCAATGAAAAACTGTTTTTT.

Details on this clone: An end of the junction differs from the germline gene, which may be a read error. This sequence joins TRBV7-7 and TRBJ2-7; D may be TRBD2 (6 bases). Germline values: CDR1 SSHAT, CDR2 FNYEAQ (reference sequence). This CDR3 spans 15 amino acids. Here the CDR3 reads CASSPGSTPPYEQYF. The CDR3 nucleotides are TGTGCTAGCAGCCCCGGGAGCACGCCTCCCTACGAGCAGTACTTC.

This clone is a singleton in its sample. The junction shows a germline mismatch at one end, possibly a read error. This chain uses TRBV7-3 with TRBJ2-5; 7 bases are a match to TRBD1. This CDR3 spans 13 amino acids. CDR1 SGHTA and CDR2 FQGTGA come from the germline V gene. Here the CDR3 reads CASSLTGEETQYF. CDR3 sequence (DNA): TGTGCCAGCAGTTTAACAGGGGAAGAGACCCAGTACTTC. Full variable domain (remainder filled in from reference TRBV7-3 and TRBJ2-5): GAGVSQTPSNKVTEKGKYVELRCDPISGHTALYWYRQSLGQGPEFLIYFQGTGAADDSGLPNDRFFAVRPEGSVSTLKIQRTERGDSAVYLCASSLTGEETQYFGPGTRLLVL.